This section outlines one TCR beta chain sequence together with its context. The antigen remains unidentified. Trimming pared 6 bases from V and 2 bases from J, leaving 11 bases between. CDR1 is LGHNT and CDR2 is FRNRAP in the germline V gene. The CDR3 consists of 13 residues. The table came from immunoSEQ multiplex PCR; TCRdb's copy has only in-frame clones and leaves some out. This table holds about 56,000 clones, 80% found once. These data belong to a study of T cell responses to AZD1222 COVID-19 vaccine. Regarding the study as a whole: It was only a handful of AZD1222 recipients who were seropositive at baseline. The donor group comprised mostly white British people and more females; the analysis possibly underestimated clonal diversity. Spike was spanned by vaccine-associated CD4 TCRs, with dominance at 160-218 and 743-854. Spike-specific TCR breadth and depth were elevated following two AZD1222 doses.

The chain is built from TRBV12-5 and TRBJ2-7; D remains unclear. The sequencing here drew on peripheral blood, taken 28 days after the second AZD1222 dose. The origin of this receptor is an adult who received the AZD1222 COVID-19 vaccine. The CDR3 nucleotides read TGTGCTAGTGGCTCCTCCCACACCTACGAGCAGTACGTC. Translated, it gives CASGSSHTYEQYV.